Listed below are T cell receptor beta chains from one sample, sequenced in a study of blood T cell repertoires in COVID-19. TCRdb keeps only in-frame clones here, not all; method: immunoSEQ multiplex PCR. The table lists some 250,000 clones, over 80% of them singletons, with roughly 1.9% in the top ten. Sequencing was performed on peripheral blood. The receptors were sampled from a man aged 25 to 40 who had recovered from COVID-19. The CDR3 runs from the conserved cysteine through the conserved F or W. D genes are given only for firm matches. Expanded clones are given a class, and other clones once, few, many or no size at all.

J	D	size	V	DNA	CDR3
TRBJ2-5	-	-	TRBV7-6	TGTGCCAGCAGCTTCTCTAGCGAGGGAGAGACCCAGTACTTC	CASSFSSEGETQYF
TRBJ2-1	TRBD1	-	TRBV18	TGTGCCAGCTCATCAACTCGGGACAGGGGGATCTATGAGCAGTTCTTC	CASSSTRDRGIYEQFF
TRBJ1-1	-	-	TRBV7-9	TGTGCCAGCAGCCGCGACAGCCCTGAAGCTTTCTTT	CASSRDSPEAFF
TRBJ1-5	TRBD1	many	TRBV19	TGTGCCAGTAGCGGGACAGGGGGCAAACAGCCCCAGCATTTT	CASSGTGGKQPQHF
TRBJ1-4	TRBD1	many	TRBV7-8	TGTGCCAGCAGCTTCCAGGGGGCGCTTACTAATGAAAAACTGTTTTTT	CASSFQGALTNEKLFF
TRBJ2-2	-	-	TRBV21-1	TGTGCCAGCAGCAAAAGGGGGGAGGGGGAGGTGTTTTTT	CASSKRGEGEVFF
TRBJ1-1	-	-	TRBV10-3	TGTGCCATCAGTGAGATTACAGGGTACACTGAAGCTTTCTTT	CAISEITGYTEAFF
TRBJ2-2	TRBD2	-	TRBV6-6	TGTGCCAGCCGGGCGGAGGGAGGGACCGGGGAGCTGTTTTTT	CASRAEGGTGELFF
TRBJ2-1	-	-	TRBV9	TGTGCCAGCAGCGTGACTGCCTACAATGAGCAGTTCTTC	CASSVTAYNEQFF
TRBJ2-3	-	-	TRBV19	TGTGCCAGCCGGGGTCGTGGATCAGATACGCAGTATTTT	CASRGRGSDTQYF
TRBJ1-1	-	-	TRBV5-4	TGTGCCAGCAGCTCGGCAACAGGCAGGGACACTGAAGCTTTCTTT	CASSSATGRDTEAFF
TRBJ2-3	-	-	TRBV10-1	TGCGCCAGCAGTGACACTAGCACAGATACGCAGTATTTT	CASSDTSTDTQYF
TRBJ2-3	TRBD2	-	TRBV12-5	TGTGCTAGTGAGGGGGGGCGGGGGGGCACAGATACGCAGTATTTT	CASEGGRGGTDTQYF
TRBJ1-6	-	once	TRBV28	TGTGCCAGCAGTTCGGGAGAAGGCAGTTCACCCCTCCACTTT	CASSSGEGSSPLHF
TRBJ1-3	-	once	TRBV10-3	TGTGCCTCCGAGGCGGGGGTTTCTGGAAACACCATATATTTT	CASEAGVSGNTIYF
TRBJ2-5	TRBD2	-	TRBV6-1	TGTGCCAGCAGTCAAGCGGGGGCCCAGGCAGAGACCCAGTACTTC	CASSQAGAQAETQYF
TRBJ1-6	TRBD1	-	TRBV5-1	TGCGCCAGCAGCAATCTCCCGGGACAGCAGGGTTCACCCCTCCACTTT	CASSNLPGQQGSPLHF
TRBJ1-4	TRBD1	-	TRBV6-5	TGTGCCAGCAGTTACTCAGGCGGGACAGGGAATGAAAAACTGTTTTTT	CASSYSGGTGNEKLFF
TRBJ2-3	TRBD1	-	TRBV7-6	TGTGCCAGCAGCTTGACAGGGGCCCACACAGATACGCAGTATTTT	CASSLTGAHTDTQYF
TRBJ2-5	TRBD1	-	TRBV5-6	TGTGCCAGCAGCTGGACAGGGGCTAGAGAGACCCAGTACTTC	CASSWTGARETQYF
TRBJ2-1	TRBD2	once	TRBV19	TGTGCCAGTAGTATCCGCGTGTTACGGGGGGGCAATGAGCAGTTCTTC	CASSIRVLRGGNEQFF
TRBJ1-6	-	-	TRBV3-1/TRBV3-2	TGTGCCAGCAGCCAAGTACACAGGAACTATAATTCACCCCTCCACTTT	CASSQVHRNYNSPLHF
TRBJ1-2	-	-	TRBV2	TGTGCCAGCAGCACGACAGTCGCAGGGAACTATGGCTACACCTTC	CASSTTVAGNYGYTF
TRBJ2-3	TRBD1	-	TRBV28	TGTGCCAGCAGGGGACAGGGTGGGACAGATACGCAGTATTTT	CASRGQGGTDTQYF
TRBJ1-4	TRBD1	few	TRBV5-1	TGCGCCAGCAGCGTAACCAGGGGGCAGAGTAATGAAAAACTGTTTTTT	CASSVTRGQSNEKLFF
TRBJ2-3	-	-	TRBV12-5	TGTGCTAGTGGTTTTAAACTCAGCACAGATACGCAGTATTTT	CASGFKLSTDTQYF
TRBJ2-5	-	once	TRBV7-4	TGTGCCAGCAGCTACAGGAAACAAGAGACCCAGTACTTC	CASSYRKQETQYF
TRBJ1-3	TRBD1	-	TRBV10-3	TGTGCCATCAGTGAGTCAGTCGTTCGGGAGGGACAGAAGACTCCAAACACCATATATTTT	CAISESVVREGQKTPNTIYF
TRBJ2-3	-	-	TRBV4-1	TGCGCCAGCAGCCAAGAGCGGGTCTCCACAGATACGCAGTATTTT	CASSQERVSTDTQYF
TRBJ1-2	-	-	TRBV3-1/TRBV3-2	TGTGCCAGCAGCCAATACAGAAATAATGGCTACACCTTC	CASSQYRNNGYTF
TRBJ2-1	-	few	TRBV5-1	TGCGCCAGCAGCTTGTTGACCAACCAGGGCGATGAGCAGTTCTTC	CASSLLTNQGDEQFF
TRBJ1-2	-	-	TRBV9	TGTGCCAGCAGCGTAGCTACTGAATCTAACTATGGCTACACCTTC	CASSVATESNYGYTF
TRBJ2-2	-	few	TRBV5-8	TGTGCCAGCAGCATACAGGGTCCCGGGGAGCTGTTTTTT	CASSIQGPGELFF
TRBJ1-3	-	-	TRBV3-1/TRBV3-2	TGTGCCAGCAGCCACGGTCCTGCAGGGAGGGGAAACACCATATATTTT	CASSHGPAGRGNTIYF
TRBJ2-3	-	-	TRBV7-3	TGTGCCAGCAGCTCCCACAGAGAAGATACGCAGTATTTT	CASSSHREDTQYF
TRBJ1-3	TRBD1	-	TRBV3-1/TRBV3-2	TGTGCCAGCAGCCAAAACACAGGGGCTGGAAACACCATATATTTT	CASSQNTGAGNTIYF
TRBJ1-6	-	-	TRBV4-1	TGCGCCAGCAGCCAAGATCACGGACAGTTCAATTCACCCCTCCACTTT	CASSQDHGQFNSPLHF
TRBJ2-7	TRBD2	-	TRBV7-8	TGTGCCAGCAGCCCTAGCTATGGGCTGGGGACTAGTATCCACGAGCAGTACTTC	CASSPSYGLGTSIHEQYF
TRBJ1-1	-	-	TRBV19	TGTGCCAGTTCACAATTCACAGGGAACACTGAAGCTTTCTTT	CASSQFTGNTEAFF
TRBJ1-3	TRBD1	-	TRBV5-6	TGTGCCAGCAGCCTGGGACAGCTCTCTGGAAACACCATATATTTT	CASSLGQLSGNTIYF
TRBJ1-6	TRBD1	-	TRBV3-1/TRBV3-2	TGTGCCAGCAGCCAGGACAGGGTGAATTCACCCCTCCACTTT	CASSQDRVNSPLHF
TRBJ1-5	-	few	TRBV6-2/TRBV6-3	TGTGCCAGCAGTCGCCAACAGGGAGAAAGTCAGCCCCAGCATTTT	CASSRQQGESQPQHF
TRBJ1-5	-	-	TRBV20-1	TGCAGTGCTAGTCGGACAGATCATCAGCCCCAGCATTTT	CSASRTDHQPQHF
TRBJ1-1	-	-	TRBV5-1	TGCGCCAGCAGCTTGGGACACCTGAACACTGAAGCTTTCTTT	CASSLGHLNTEAFF
TRBJ1-2	TRBD1	-	TRBV7-2	TGTGCCAGCAGCTTAGATGGGGCAGGGGGATGGTATGGCTACACCTTC	CASSLDGAGGWYGYTF
TRBJ1-6	TRBD1	-	TRBV9	TGTGCCAGCAGCGTTACAGGACAGGGGGATCCCCTCCACTTT	CASSVTGQGDPLHF
TRBJ1-5	TRBD1	-	TRBV19	TGTGCCAGTAGGGACAGGGGGATGAATCAGCCCCAGCATTTT	CASRDRGMNQPQHF
TRBJ1-2	-	-	TRBV6-1	TGTGCCAGCAGTGAATCCCCAGGGAAGGGGTATGGCTACACCTTC	CASSESPGKGYGYTF
TRBJ1-5	-	few	TRBV7-9	TGTGCCAGCAGCTTATTCGGGGAAAATCAGCCCCAGCATTTT	CASSLFGENQPQHF
TRBJ2-3	-	few	TRBV15	TGTGCCACCAGCAGAGATCGTTTGACTTCCGCGACAGATACGCAGTATTTT	CATSRDRLTSATDTQYF
TRBJ2-1	-	-	TRBV18	TGTGCCAGCTCACCTGGGACATCCTATGAGCAGTTCTTC	CASSPGTSYEQFF
TRBJ2-2	-	-	TRBV28	TGTGCCTCCCGTCCCAGGATGAACACCGGGGAGCTGTTTTTT	CASRPRMNTGELFF
TRBJ1-1	TRBD1	-	TRBV28	TGTGCCACCCGGACAGGGTCAATCGGCACTGAAGCTTTCTTT	CATRTGSIGTEAFF
TRBJ2-1	-	-	TRBV7-2	TGTGCCAGCAGCCCCCGGGGGGCGGGGGCAAACAATGAGCAGTTCTTC	CASSPRGAGANNEQFF
TRBJ1-3	-	-	TRBV10-2	TGCGCCAGCAGTGAGTACGCGAGGTTTGGAAACACCATATATTTT	CASSEYARFGNTIYF
TRBJ1-2	TRBD1	-	TRBV18	TGTGCCAGCTCACCAGGGGGACAGCCCTATGGCTACACCTTC	CASSPGGQPYGYTF
TRBJ1-6	TRBD1	-	TRBV7-8	TGTGCCAGTGGGGACAGGGAAAATTCACCCCTCCACTTT	CASGDRENSPLHF
TRBJ1-2	-	once	TRBV27	TGTGCCAGCAGTTGGAGCATTGGCTATGGCTACACCTTC	CASSWSIGYGYTF
TRBJ1-2	TRBD1	once	TRBV7-9	TGTGCCAGCAGCTTAGGTTCCGGGACAGCTTTAGATGGCTACACCTTC	CASSLGSGTALDGYTF